What follows are 27 T cell receptor beta chains derived from one specimen sequenced in a study of blood T cell repertoires in COVID-19. This table comes from immunoSEQ multiplex PCR, and its TCRdb copy is limited to in-frame clones, with some not included. The sample lists 220,000 or so clones; 90% were seen once. The sample comprised PBMCs or T cells enriched from blood (not recorded which). These receptors all come from a man younger than 40 who had been exposed to COVID-19.

This sequence joins TRBV5-6 and TRBJ2-7; possibly TRBD2 for D (5 bases). V was pared by 4 bases and J by 0 bases, with 14 bases between. CDR3 length: 15 residues. CDR1 is SGHDT and CDR2 is YYEEEE in the germline V gene. CDR3 in DNA: TGTGCCAGCAGCCTGTTACAGCGGCTCTCCTACGAGCAGTACTTC. This encodes CASSLLQRLSYEQYF.

The table lists this clone with a count of one. The chain has TRBV11-1 and TRBJ2-2, with D possibly being TRBD2 (5 bases). Deletions cut 5 bases from V and 4 bases from J, with 14 bases between. Germline CDR1 is SGHAT and CDR2 is FQDESV (reference sequence). The CDR3 is 15 residues long. CDR3 protein: CASSPLSGGTGELFF. DNA of the CDR3: TGTGCCAGCAGCCCCCTCTCCGGAGGCACCGGGGAGCTGTTTTTT.

The chain joins TRBV5-5 to TRBJ2-3; 9 bases line up with TRBD1. The CDR3 runs 14 residues. Germline CDR1 SGHKS, CDR2 YYEKEE (reference sequence). Trimming took 4 bases from V and 7 from J; bases not matched to a gene: 7. The DNA for the CDR3 is TGTGCCAGCAGCCCGGGACAGGGCCTACATACGCAGTATTTT. Protein: CASSPGQGLHTQYF.

This sequence joins TRBV12-5 and TRBJ2-2, with D unclear. Germline V gene sequence: CDR1 LGHNT, CDR2 FRNRAP. This CDR3 spans 17 amino acids. V lost 0 bases and J 1 base, leaving 12 bases between the germline ends. The CDR3 region is CASGLVVSLGNTGELFF. CDR3 sequence (DNA): TGTGCTAGTGGTTTGGTAGTAAGCCTTGGGAACACCGGGGAGCTGTTTTTT.

This clone appeared a single time. J is TRBJ1-1 and V is TRBV15, with a weak D call TRBD1 (5 bases). V was cut by 0 bases and J by 3 bases, with 11 bases left in between. The CDR3 contains 15 residues. Germline V gene data show CDR1 as LNHNV and CDR2 as YYDKDF (reference sequence). This CDR3 reads CATSRDRGAYTEAFF. CDR3 nucleotide sequence: TGTGCCACCAGCAGAGATCGCGGGGCCTACACTGAAGCTTTCTTT.

The J gene is TRBJ2-2, the V gene TRBV5-1, with D perhaps matching TRBD1 (6 bases). The CDR3 totals 14 residues. Trimming pared 4 bases from V and 6 bases from J, leaving 13 bases between. Germline V lookup: CDR1 SGHRS, CDR2 YFSETQ. CDR3 in amino acids: CASSPLQGSGELFF. DNA of the CDR3: TGCGCCAGCAGCCCTCTACAGGGATCCGGGGAGCTGTTTTTT.

This chain's CDR3 is CASSLFGRGQHTDTQYF. The CDR3 DNA follows: TGCGCCAGCAGCTTGTTTGGTCGGGGACAGCACACAGATACGCAGTATTTT. The chain links TRBV5-1 to TRBJ2-3; 7 positions agree with TRBD1. The germline V gene encodes CDR1 SGHRS and CDR2 YFSETQ. The junction had 10 bases not matched to a gene; V was cut back by 1 base and J by 2 bases. This CDR3 contains 17 residues. Drawing the rest from reference TRBV5-1 and TRBJ2-3, the complete variable domain is KAGVTQTPRYLIKTRGQQVTLSCSPISGHRSVSWYQQTPGQGLQFLFEYFSETQRNKGNFPGRFSGRQFSNSRSEMNVSTLELGDSALYLCASSLFGRGQHTDTQYFGPGTRLTVL.

The chain couples TRBV7-2 to TRBJ1-2; 7 bases are shared with TRBD1. Germline assignment: CDR1 SGHTA and CDR2 FQGNSA. V gave up 0 bases and J gave up 6 bases; unmatched junction bases: 7. This CDR3 is built from 15 residues. CDR3 residues: CASSLAMGRGNGYTF. DNA for the CDR3: TGTGCCAGCAGCTTAGCAATGGGCAGGGGGAATGGCTACACCTTC.

J is TRBJ2-4 and V is TRBV11-2; 9 bases are a match to TRBD2. Germline V lookup: CDR1 SGHAT, CDR2 FQNNGV. CDR3 length: 14 residues. The junction had 5 bases not matched to a gene; V was cut back by 4 bases and J by 7 bases. The CDR3 sequence is CASSSLAGRNIQYF. The CDR3 coding sequence is TGTGCCAGCAGCTCTCTAGCGGGGAGGAACATTCAGTACTTC.

This chain uses TRBV5-4 with TRBJ2-7; possible D gene TRBD1, 6 bases. The germline gives CDR1 SGHNT, CDR2 YYREEE (reference sequence). The CDR3 totals 14 residues. Trimming took off 3 bases at V and 2 bases at J, with 12 bases between the two ends. CDR3 DNA: TGTGCCAGCAGCTCAACAGGGAACCCCTACGAGCAGTACTTC. It encodes CASSSTGNPYEQYF.

The J gene is TRBJ2-5, the V gene TRBV6-4; D gene unclear. The germline CDR1 and CDR2 sequences are MRHNA and SNTAGT. There are 14 residues in the CDR3. Trimming cost V 4 bases and J 1 base, with 10 bases left between them. The CDR3 spells CASSVVHFQETQYF. CDR3 coding DNA: TGTGCCAGCAGTGTAGTGCATTTCCAAGAGACCCAGTACTTC.

This clone occurred once. The chain uses TRBV3-1 (or the pseudogene TRBV3-2) and TRBJ2-1, with 7 bases that match TRBD1. The trim removed 5 bases at V and 3 bases at J, leaving 4 bases unmatched. The CDR3 extends over 14 amino acids. Germline V gives CDR1 LGHDT, CDR2 YNNKEL (reference sequence). For the CDR3, the DNA is TGTGCCAGCAGCACTGGACAGGACTACAATGAGCAGTTCTTC. This encodes CASSTGQDYNEQFF.

CDR3 sequence: CASSLAGTYEQYF. The CDR3 DNA sequence: TGCGCCAGCAGCTTGGCCGGGACCTACGAGCAGTACTTC. The rearrangement uses TRBV5-1 and TRBJ2-7; tentatively, D is TRBD2 (5 bases). The CDR3 has 13 amino acids. CDR1 and CDR2 from the germline V gene are SGHRS and YFSETQ. Trimming removed 0 bases at V and 2 bases at J, with 6 bases between.

V and J are TRBV3-1 (or the pseudogene TRBV3-2) and TRBJ1-1, with 9 bases fitting TRBD1. Per germline, CDR1 LGHDT and CDR2 YNNKEL (reference sequence). The CDR3 spans 14 residues. V shed 5 bases and J 4 bases; nucleotides not matched to a gene: 5. The CDR3 loop is CASSFDRGGTEAFF. As DNA, the CDR3 is TGTGCCAGCAGCTTTGACAGGGGGGGCACTGAAGCTTTCTTT.

The chain recombines TRBV6-5 with TRBJ1-5, with 9 bases aligning to TRBD1. The V gene end was trimmed by 9 bases and the J gene end by 6 bases; junction bases not matched to a gene: 9. Germline V gene data show CDR1 as MNHEY and CDR2 as SVGAGI. The CDR3 contains 14 residues. DNA for the CDR3: TGTGCCAGTAAGGGACAGGGAGGCGGTCAGCCCCAGCATTTT. Translated: CASKGQGGGQPQHF.

The genes are TRBV4-2 and TRBJ1-4, with D maybe TRBD1 (5 bases). Germline V gene data show CDR1 as LGHNA and CDR2 as YNFKEQ. Deletions cut 4 bases from V and 4 bases from J, with 13 bases between. The CDR3 totals 15 residues. CDR3 loop: CASSPDQGGNEKLFF. As DNA, the CDR3 is TGTGCCAGCAGCCCAGACCAGGGCGGTAATGAAAAACTGTTTTTT.

The rearrangement links TRBV7-2 to TRBJ1-2, with TRBD1 matching over 8 bases. Germline trimming cut 6 bases from V and 4 bases from J; bases unmatched to any gene: 4. The CDR3 contains 13 residues. Per germline, CDR1 SGHTA and CDR2 FQGNSA. This chain's CDR3 is CASSLDRGYGYTF. CDR3 nucleotide sequence: TGTGCCAGCAGTCTCGACAGGGGCTATGGCTACACCTTC.

This clone was seen a single time. The J gene is TRBJ1-2, the V gene TRBV11-2; possible D gene TRBD1, 6 bases. Trimming took off 3 bases at V and 8 bases at J, with 10 bases between the two ends. This CDR3 is 12 amino acids long. The germline CDR1 and CDR2 sequences are SGHAT and FQNNGV. CDR3 DNA: TGTGCCAGCAGCTTGGGACACGGCGGCTACACCTTC. Its protein is CASSLGHGGYTF.

V and J are TRBV27 and TRBJ2-5; 13 nucleotides align to TRBD2. Looked up from germline, CDR1 is MNHEY and CDR2 is SMNVEV (reference sequence). The CDR3 totals 18 residues. The junction had 9 bases not matched to a gene; V was cut back by 3 bases and J by 2 bases. CDR3 DNA sequence: TGTGCCAGCAGTTTGACTAGCGGGGGGTTCCCGACACAAGAGACCCAGTACTTC. Protein sequence: CASSLTSGGFPTQETQYF.

The V and J genes are TRBV18 and TRBJ1-2; 8 bases match TRBD1. The germline CDR1 and CDR2 sequences are KGHSH and LQKENI. V lost 3 bases, J lost 5 bases, and 17 bases stayed unmatched. The length of the CDR3 is 18 residues. The CDR3 coding sequence is TGTGCCAGCTCACCTTCCTGGTTGGACAGGGAGAGATTTTATGGCTACACCTTC. It specifies CASSPSWLDRERFYGYTF. The entire variable domain, with the rest obtained from reference TRBV18 and TRBJ1-2, is as follows: NAGVMQNPRHLVRRRGQEARLRCSPMKGHSHVYWYRQLPEEGLKFMVYLQKENIIDESGMPKERFSAEFPKEGPSILRIQQVVRGDSAAYFCASSPSWLDRERFYGYTFGSGTRLTVV.

This clone showed up just once. The J gene is TRBJ1-4, the V gene TRBV20-1; D possibly corresponds to TRBD1 (6 bases). Germline V gene sequence: CDR1 DFQATT, CDR2 SNEGSKA (reference sequence). The CDR3 is made up of 15 amino acids. V was clipped by 3 bases and J by 0 bases, with 11 bases between them. CDR3 bases: TGCAGTGCTAGTTTGGGGGCATCAACTAATGAAAAACTGTTTTTT. Translated, it gives CSASLGASTNEKLFF.

CDR3 nucleotide sequence: TGTGCCAGCAGTGAAAGGGGTAGCACAGATACGCAGTATTTT. Translation: CASSERGSTDTQYF. The chain joins TRBV6-1 to TRBJ2-3; D perhaps matches TRBD1 (5 bases). The V and J ends lost 2 bases and 0 bases respectively, with 6 bases between them. Per germline, CDR1 MNHNS and CDR2 SASEGT. The CDR3 has 14 residues.

The gene calls are TRBV11-2 and TRBJ1-5; 9 nucleotides match TRBD1. Per germline, CDR1 SGHAT and CDR2 FQNNGV. V lost 4 bases, J lost 6 bases, and 13 bases stayed unmatched. The CDR3 totals 17 residues. CDR3 DNA sequence: TGTGCCAGCAGCTCCACCCCAGGACAGGGGAGTGTTCAGCCCCAGCATTTT. Translating it yields CASSSTPGQGSVQPQHF.

The chain combines TRBV7-8 with TRBJ1-1; D perhaps matches TRBD1 (5 bases). This CDR3 is 12 amino acids long. Germline loops: CDR1 SGHVS, CDR2 FQNEAQ. V was pared by 8 bases and J by 0 bases, with 7 bases between. This CDR3 is CASGHLNTEAFF. DNA for the CDR3: TGTGCCAGCGGACACTTGAACACTGAAGCTTTCTTT.

The V and J genes are TRBV11-2 and TRBJ2-2; maybe TRBD2 (6 bases). The CDR3 loop spans 14 amino acids. Germline V gene data show CDR1 as SGHAT and CDR2 as FQNNGV. V dropped 8 bases and J dropped 6 bases, with 16 bases sitting between them. The CDR3 region is CASQGWGESGELFF. Written as DNA, the CDR3 is TGTGCCAGCCAAGGCTGGGGGGAGTCCGGGGAGCTGTTTTTT. Complete variable domain (other parts from reference TRBV11-2 and TRBJ2-2): EAGVAQSPRYKIIEKRQSVAFWCNPISGHATLYWYQQILGQGPKLLIQFQNNGVVDDSQLPKDRFSAERLKGVDSTLKIQPAKLEDSAVYLCASQGWGESGELFFGEGSRLTVL.

V gene TRBV5-5 combines with J gene TRBJ1-5; no reliable D call. CDR1 SGHKS and CDR2 YYEKEE come from the germline V gene (reference sequence). The CDR3 spans 13 residues. Trimming left V 0 bases short and J 5 bases short, with 6 bases between. This CDR3 is CASSLAADQPQHF. The CDR3 region has the DNA TGTGCCAGCAGCTTGGCGGCGGATCAGCCCCAGCATTTT.

Concerning this clone itself: Germline and junction disagree at one end, which may indicate a read error. As DNA, the CDR3 is TGTGCAAGTGAATGGGGTAGCGGGGCGACAGATACGCAGTATTTT. It specifies CASEWGSGATDTQYF. This chain links TRBV12-5 with TRBJ2-3; 8 bases agree with TRBD2. The CDR3 is 15 amino acids. CDR1 and CDR2 (germline): LGHNT, FRNRAP.